The entry that follows covers one T cell receptor beta chain sequence. The data were produced by immunoSEQ multiplex PCR, yet TCRdb's version contains in-frame clones alone and is incomplete. The sample lists 70,000 to 95,000 clones, 80% occurring once. This specimen belongs to a study of memory CD4+ T cells and cytomegalovirus serostatus. Single viable CD3+CD4+CD8-CD45RO+ cells were sorted as the memory CD4+ T cells. Positive selection with CD4 microbeads enriched total CD4+ T cells. The CDR3 is 17 residues long. Trimming cost V 4 bases and J 1 base, with 19 bases left between them. Germline CDR1 SGHAT, CDR2 FQNNGV.

The clonotype originates from an adult in good health and CMV-seronegative. Material: memory CD4+ T cells from blood. The chain has TRBV11-2 and TRBJ2-5, with D unresolved. Here the CDR3 DNA reads TGTGCCAGCAGCTCCTACCGGGCCAGACGTGCCCAAGAGACCCAGTACTTC. Protein: CASSSYRARRAQETQYF.